The 14 T cell receptor beta chains presented below share a single source sample, sequenced in a study of CD8 T cells in ankylosing spondylitis. Via MiXCR, TCRdb re-called the 5' RACE reads, giving one row per CDR3 protein. The sample has 200,000 or so distinct CDR3 sequences; 10% to 15% are singletons. The sample consisted of blood, either unsorted or a sorted T cell fraction (not recorded which). All receptors come from a female donor with ankylosing spondylitis or in good health (not recorded which).

The rearrangement uses TRBV7-9 and TRBJ1-6; maybe TRBD1 (5 bases). The CDR3 has 15 residues. V lost 3 bases and J 2 bases, leaving 8 bases between the germline ends. CDR1 is SEHNR and CDR2 is FQNEAQ in the germline V gene (reference sequence). CDR3 DNA sequence: TGTGCCAGCAGCTTCAGGGACGCCTATAATTCACCCCTCCACTTT. It codes for CASSFRDAYNSPLHF.

Many counts were recorded for this clonotype. The CDR3 protein is CASSLTDNEQFF. In DNA, the CDR3 is TGTGCCAGCAGCTTGACGGATAATGAGCAGTTCTTC. V gene TRBV7-2 combines with J gene TRBJ2-1; D is unclear. V dropped 3 bases and J dropped 7 bases, with 7 bases sitting between them. The V gene's germline CDR1 is SGHTA and CDR2 FQGNSA. The CDR3 is made up of 12 amino acids.

This clonotype was detected ten times or more. The chain recombines TRBV12-3 or TRBV12-4 with TRBJ1-5; D is uncertain. The V end was cut by 5 bases, the J end by 7 bases, with 15 bases between. The CDR3 contains 14 residues. The CDR3 sequence: CASSRTGRTQPQHF. The CDR3 coding sequence is TGTGCCAGCAGTCGGACTGGGAGAACCCAGCCCCAGCATTTT.

J is TRBJ2-1 and V is TRBV6-1, with D maybe TRBD2 (5 bases). CDR1 is MNHNS and CDR2 is SASEGT in the germline V gene. The V gene lost 2 bases and the J gene lost 4 bases, with 6 bases spanning the gap. This CDR3 region has 13 residues. CDR3 in amino acids: CASSEWRYNEQFF. DNA for the CDR3: TGTGCCAGCAGTGAATGGAGGTACAATGAGCAGTTCTTC.

The CDR3 bases are TGCGCCAGCAGCCGCCCGGGACCACTCCGAGAGACCCAGTACTTC. Amino acids: CASSRPGPLRETQYF. The genes are TRBV4-1 and TRBJ2-5; the D gene could be TRBD1 or TRBD2 (5 bases each). CDR3 length equals 15 residues. Germline V gene sequence: CDR1 MGHRA, CDR2 YSYEKL. V dropped 4 bases and J dropped 4 bases, with 16 bases sitting between them.

The rearrangement uses TRBV20-1 and TRBJ2-3; D is unclear. CDR1 and CDR2 from the germline V gene are DFQATT and SNEGSKA (reference sequence). The CDR3 is made up of 12 amino acids. V lost 2 bases and J lost 0, with 3 bases in between. Here the CDR3 DNA reads TGCAGTGCTAGACAGAGCACAGATACGCAGTATTTT. It encodes CSARQSTDTQYF.

The chain combines TRBV6-5 with TRBJ2-5; 7 bases agree with TRBD1. Germline V CDR1 and CDR2: MNHEY, SVGAGI. The CDR3 has 19 residues. With 0 bases clipped from V and 1 base from J, the junction kept 14 bases outside the gene matches. The CDR3, as DNA: TGTGCCAGCAGTTACTCAGCTAAGACGACAGGGCATGGCCAAGAGACCCAGTACTTC. It yields the protein CASSYSAKTTGHGQETQYF.

This clonotype was counted ten times or more. V gene TRBV12-3 or TRBV12-4 combines with J gene TRBJ2-7; 11 bases match TRBD1. This CDR3 is 16 amino acids long. V shed 3 bases, J shed 4 bases, and the junction held 8 bases outside the gene matches. The CDR3 loop reads CASSFEHGTGGYEQYF. Here the CDR3 DNA reads TGTGCCAGCAGTTTTGAGCACGGGACAGGGGGGTACGAGCAGTACTTC.

The CDR3, as DNA: TGTGCCAGCAGTTTATTGAGGGATCAGCCCCAGCATTTT. Protein sequence: CASSLLRDQPQHF. The chain has TRBV12-3 or TRBV12-4 and TRBJ1-5; D unresolved. The CDR3 covers 13 residues. V lost 2 bases and J 5 bases, leaving 7 bases between the germline ends.

This clonotype was observed at least ten times. The chain has TRBV6-5 and TRBJ2-1; 8 positions match TRBD1. Germline V gene sequence: CDR1 MNHEY, CDR2 SVGAGI. With 2 bases clipped from V and 5 bases from J, the junction kept 2 bases outside the gene matches. CDR3 length equals 14 residues. CDR3 in DNA: TGTGCCAGCAGTTACCTGACAGGGGACAATGAGCAGTTCTTC. Amino acid sequence: CASSYLTGDNEQFF.

The gene calls are TRBV20-1 and TRBJ2-5; the D gene could be TRBD1 or TRBD2 (5 bases each). This CDR3 has 13 residues. Trimming removed 1 base at V and 5 bases at J, with 11 bases between. Per the germline V gene, CDR1 is DFQATT and CDR2 is SNEGSKA (reference sequence). CDR3 protein: CSARVLGTETQYF. The CDR3 region has the DNA TGCAGTGCTAGAGTTTTGGGGACGGAGACCCAGTACTTC.

Concerning this clonotype itself: Relative to the germline gene, one junction end is altered; a read error may explain this. The V and J genes are TRBV18 and TRBJ1-1, with D perhaps TRBD1 (6 bases). Germline V gene data show CDR1 as KGHSH and CDR2 as LQKENI. This CDR3 spans 14 amino acids. The CDR3, as DNA: TGTGCCAGCTCACGGACAGTGCCGAACGCTGAAGCTTTCTTT. Its protein is CASSRTVPNAEAFF.

The chain is built from TRBV12-3 or TRBV12-4 and TRBJ2-7, with TRBD2 as a possible D gene (5 bases). Trimming stripped 3 bases from V and 4 bases from J, with 10 bases between. The CDR3 runs 13 residues. The CDR3 region has the DNA TGTGCCAGCAGTTTTTCCGGGGTGTACGAGCAGTACTTC. This encodes CASSFSGVYEQYF.

This clonotype came up many times. This chain joins TRBV4-3 and TRBJ1-4; no definite D call. Trimming left V 2 bases short and J 10 bases short, with 8 bases between. The germline gives CDR1 LGHNA, CDR2 YSLEER. The CDR3 contains 12 residues. The CDR3 here is CASSQNRVKLFF. The CDR3 DNA is TGCGCCAGCAGCCAAAACCGGGTAAAACTGTTTTTT.